Presented here are 27 T cell receptor beta chains from one specimen sequenced in a study of blood T cell repertoires in COVID-19. Measured with immunoSEQ multiplex PCR; TCRdb has only the in-frame clones, and not every one. Of 200,000 to 300,000 clones in the sample, about 87% were seen once. Sequencing was carried out using peripheral blood. The receptor set was obtained from a human donor in a cohort sampled during active COVID-19.

The gene calls are TRBV2 and TRBJ1-3; possibly TRBD1 for D (6 bases). The CDR3 extends over 12 amino acids. Germline values: CDR1 SNHLY, CDR2 FYNNEI. V was trimmed by 9 bases and J by 4 bases, leaving 10 bases between them. The CDR3 bases are TGTGCCAGAGGACAGTTAGGAAACACCATATATTTT. Amino acids: CARGQLGNTIYF.

V and J are TRBV13 and TRBJ1-2, with 8 bases that match TRBD1. The V gene end was trimmed by 5 bases and the J gene end by 8 bases; junction bases not matched to a gene: 4. This CDR3 region has 12 residues. Germline V gene data show CDR1 as PRHDT and CDR2 as FYEKMQ (reference sequence). The CDR3 region has the DNA TGTGCCAGCAGCCTTAGGACAGGGGGCTACACCTTC. Its translation is CASSLRTGGYTF. Full variable domain (outside the CDR3, taken from reference TRBV13 and TRBJ1-2): AAGVIQSPRHLIKEKRETATLKCYPIPRHDTVYWYQQGPGQDPQFLISFYEKMQSDKGSIPDRFSAQQFSDYHSELNMSSLELGDSALYFCASSLRTGGYTFGSGTRLTVV.

This clone was picked up many times. The chain combines TRBV19 with TRBJ2-3; D unresolved. Trimming cost V 7 bases and J 1 base, with 15 bases left between them. The germline CDR1 and CDR2 sequences are LNHDA and SQIVND (reference sequence). The CDR3 spans 15 residues. The CDR3 protein is CASTVVGPGTDTQYF. The CDR3 DNA is TGTGCCAGTACCGTCGTGGGCCCCGGCACAGATACGCAGTATTTT.

This clone was recorded a few times. This chain uses TRBV7-9 with TRBJ1-1; D might be TRBD1 (6 bases). Per the germline V gene, CDR1 is SEHNR and CDR2 is FQNEAQ (reference sequence). V gave up 3 bases and J gave up 1 base, with 12 bases separating them. The CDR3 contains 15 residues. In DNA, the CDR3 is TGTGCCAGCAGCTTCCCGGGACACCAGAACACTGAAGCTTTCTTT. It codes for CASSFPGHQNTEAFF. Variable domain in full (rest from reference TRBV7-9 and TRBJ1-1): DTGVSQNPRHKITKRGQNVTFRCDPISEHNRLYWYRQTLGQGPEFLTYFQNEAQLEKSRLLSDRFSAERPKGSFSTLEIQRTEQGDSAMYLCASSFPGHQNTEAFFGQGTRLTVV.

This rearrangement joins TRBV24-1 to TRBJ1-5; TRBD1 agrees at 7 bases. J was trimmed by 5 bases and V by 1 base; bases with no gene match: 1. Looked up from germline, CDR1 is KGHDR and CDR2 is SFDVKD. The CDR3 consists of 14 residues. The CDR3 reads CATSDFQGDQPQHF. CDR3 in DNA: TGTGCCACCAGTGATTTTCAGGGGGATCAGCCCCAGCATTTT.

The chain carries TRBV6-4 and TRBJ1-1, with 12 positions matching TRBD1. CDR1 is MRHNA, CDR2 SNTAGT, per germline. The CDR3 spans 16 residues. V was pared by 5 bases and J by 6 bases, with 10 bases of the junction left unmatched. CDR3 in DNA: TGTGCCAGCAGTCACGGGGGGGACAGGGGGCTGTCTGAAGCTTTCTTT. Protein: CASSHGGDRGLSEAFF.

V gene TRBV11-2 combines with J gene TRBJ2-1; 7 positions match TRBD1. The V gene's germline CDR1 is SGHAT and CDR2 FQNNGV. J gave up 7 bases and V 5 bases, and 5 bases lay outside the gene matches. The length of the CDR3 is 13 residues. CDR3 in amino acids: CASSLGTVNEQFF. The CDR3, as DNA: TGTGCCAGCAGCCTGGGGACAGTAAATGAGCAGTTCTTC.

This chain links TRBV27 with TRBJ1-3; perhaps TRBD1 as D (6 bases). This CDR3 contains 18 residues. The V and J ends lost 5 bases and 0 bases respectively, with 20 bases between them. The V gene's germline CDR1 is MNHEY and CDR2 SMNVEV (reference sequence). CDR3 sequence reads: CASSQFPPGGASGNTIYF. CDR3 sequence (DNA): TGTGCCAGCAGTCAGTTCCCCCCGGGGGGGGCCTCTGGAAACACCATATATTTT.

This chain uses TRBV28 with TRBJ1-2; 8 bases are shared with TRBD1. The CDR3 is made up of 11 amino acids. With V trimmed by 8 bases and J by 8 bases, 4 bases remained unmatched. Germline V gene lookup returns CDR1 MDHEN and CDR2 SYDVKM. The CDR3 protein is CASQGARGYTF. CDR3 in DNA: TGTGCCAGCCAGGGGGCAAGAGGCTACACCTTC.

The chain recombines TRBV5-5 with TRBJ2-2, with unresolved D. This CDR3 is built from 14 residues. V lost 0 bases, J lost 1 base, and 4 bases lay in between. The germline CDR1 and CDR2 sequences are SGHKS and YYEKEE (reference sequence). The CDR3 region is CASSLGMNTGELFF. The CDR3 DNA sequence: TGTGCCAGCAGCTTGGGTATGAACACCGGGGAGCTGTTTTTT. Drawing the rest from reference TRBV5-5 and TRBJ2-2, the complete variable domain is DAGVTQSPTHLIKTRGQQVTLRCSPISGHKSVSWYQQVLGQGPQFIFQYYEKEERGRGNFPDRFSARQFPNYSSELNVNALLLGDSALYLCASSLGMNTGELFFGEGSRLTVL.

J is TRBJ1-5 and V is TRBV5-1; a weak D match, TRBD1 (5 bases). Germline V gene lookup returns CDR1 SGHRS and CDR2 YFSETQ. V dropped 4 bases and J dropped 0 bases, with 8 bases sitting between them. The CDR3 is 14 residues long. CDR3 region: CASSPGNSNQPQHF. The CDR3 bases are TGCGCCAGCAGCCCAGGGAATAGCAATCAGCCCCAGCATTTT.

The V call is TRBV28, the J call TRBJ1-2; TRBD1 is a possible D gene (6 bases). The CDR3 length is 18 residues. Trimming pared 4 bases from V and 0 bases from J, leaving 21 bases between. CDR1 and CDR2 from the germline V gene are MDHEN and SYDVKM. The CDR3 region is CASSSPSVRGPTNYGYTF. The DNA for the CDR3 is TGTGCCAGCAGTTCCCCATCGGTCAGGGGACCCACTAACTATGGCTACACCTTC.

This clone has more than one count but fewer than ten. This sequence joins TRBV6-5 and TRBJ1-1, with 11 positions matching TRBD1. The CDR3 extends over 14 amino acids. Per germline, CDR1 MNHEY and CDR2 SVGAGI. The J segment lost 5 bases and the V segment lost 2 bases, leaving 1 base of the junction unmatched. The CDR3 nucleotides are TGTGCCAGCAGTTACGGGACAGGGGGAACTGAAGCTTTCTTT. Its translation: CASSYGTGGTEAFF.

Only a few counts were recorded for this clone. J is TRBJ1-2 and V is TRBV7-2, with D maybe TRBD1 (5 bases). V was pared by 6 bases and J by 8 bases, with 19 bases between. This CDR3 comprises 14 residues. Per the germline V gene, CDR1 is SGHTA and CDR2 is FQGNSA. Written as DNA, the CDR3 is TGTGCCAGCAGAACTGACAGTTCCCTCGAGGGCTACACCTTC. Protein product: CASRTDSSLEGYTF.

J is TRBJ1-2 and V is TRBV19; 9 bases match TRBD1. The CDR3 runs 14 residues. Germline CDR1 LNHDA, CDR2 SQIVND (reference sequence). Germline trimming cut 3 bases from V and 4 bases from J; bases unmatched to any gene: 3. The CDR3 nucleotides are TGTGCCAGTAGTATCGGGACAGGGCCCTATGGCTACACCTTC. As protein: CASSIGTGPYGYTF.

This clone appeared once. The junction departs from the called germline gene at one end, perhaps through a read error. The V call is TRBV6-5, the J call TRBJ2-7; D tentatively fits TRBD1 or TRBD2 (7 bases each). CDR3 length: 16 residues. CDR1 and CDR2 from the germline V gene are MNHEY and SVGAGI. The CDR3 here is CASSNSGGGNSYEQYF. For the CDR3, the DNA is TGTGCCAGCAGTAACTCAGGGGGAGGGAACTCCTACGAGCAGTACTTC.

The chain links TRBV6-5 to TRBJ2-2; D possibly corresponds to TRBD1 (6 bases). V lost 7 bases to trimming and J lost 5 bases, with 14 bases between them. CDR3 length equals 14 residues. Germline CDR1 MNHEY, CDR2 SVGAGI. DNA for the CDR3: TGTGCCAGCAATGGACAGAGAGCTACCGGGGAGCTGTTTTTT. This codes for CASNGQRATGELFF.

This clone was seen repeatedly, ten times or more. V usage is TRBV12-3 or TRBV12-4 and J usage is TRBJ2-3; 7 bases are a match to TRBD1. V was clipped by 6 bases and J by 5 bases; unmatched bases: 5. The CDR3 loop spans 13 amino acids. In nucleotides, the CDR3 is TGTGCCAGCAGGACACAGGGGTTAGATACGCAGTATTTT. Translation gives CASRTQGLDTQYF.

The V call is TRBV18, the J call TRBJ1-1, with 12 bases identical to TRBD1. This CDR3 is built from 17 residues. Germline loops: CDR1 KGHSH, CDR2 LQKENI. Trimming took 2 bases from V and 4 from J; bases not matched to a gene: 8. The CDR3 loop is CASSPGTGGLHRTEAFF. CDR3 DNA: TGTGCCAGCTCACCAGGGACAGGGGGCCTCCATCGCACTGAAGCTTTCTTT.

The chain joins TRBV19 to TRBJ1-5; TRBD1 matches at 9 bases. This CDR3 has 17 residues. CDR1 is LNHDA and CDR2 is SQIVND in the germline V gene (reference sequence). Trimming took 3 bases from V and 1 from J; bases not matched to a gene: 7. The CDR3 protein is CASSILGQGTSNQPQHF. The DNA for the CDR3 is TGTGCCAGTAGTATTTTGGGACAGGGTACAAGCAATCAGCCCCAGCATTTT.

The V call is TRBV19, the J call TRBJ2-6, with 8 bases that match TRBD2. The junction had 3 bases not matched to a gene; V was cut back by 4 bases and J by 1 base. Per germline, CDR1 LNHDA and CDR2 SQIVND (reference sequence). The CDR3 extends over 16 amino acids. In DNA form, the CDR3 reads TGTGCCAGTAGTAATAGACTAGCGTCTGGGGCCAACGTCCTGACTTTC. This codes for CASSNRLASGANVLTF.

In DNA form, the CDR3 reads TGTGCCAGCAGCCAGGACTCAGGGAGGGGGGGAGATACGCAGTATTTT. The encoded protein is CASSQDSGRGGDTQYF. The rearrangement links TRBV7-2 to TRBJ2-3; perhaps TRBD2 as D (7 bases). The CDR3 sequence is 16 residues long. Trimming left V 5 bases short and J 5 bases short, with 20 bases between. Germline-derived CDR1 and CDR2 are SGHTA and FQGNSA.

The rearrangement uses TRBV7-9 and TRBJ2-1; 8 positions match TRBD2. The CDR3 extends over 13 amino acids. Germline V gene data show CDR1 as SEHNR and CDR2 as FQNEAQ (reference sequence). Germline trimming cut 8 bases from V and 8 bases from J; bases unmatched to any gene: 8. The CDR3 sequence is CASSGGGTDEQFF. The CDR3, as DNA: TGTGCCAGCTCGGGCGGGGGGACGGATGAGCAGTTCTTC. Looking up the rest from reference TRBV7-9 and TRBJ2-1 gives the full variable domain: DTGVSQNPRHKITKRGQNVTFRCDPISEHNRLYWYRQTLGQGPEFLTYFQNEAQLEKSRLLSDRFSAERPKGSFSTLEIQRTEQGDSAMYLCASSGGGTDEQFFGPGTRLTVL.

The chain recombines TRBV19 with TRBJ1-2; D perhaps matches TRBD1 (6 bases). The CDR3 runs to 14 residues. The V and J ends lost 6 bases and 2 bases respectively, with 13 bases between them. CDR1 is LNHDA, CDR2 SQIVND, per germline (reference sequence). CDR3 amino acids: CASRPGTKNYGYTF. Here the CDR3 DNA reads TGTGCCAGTAGACCCGGGACAAAGAACTATGGCTACACCTTC.

V is TRBV7-2 and J is TRBJ2-5, with D possibly being TRBD2 (5 bases). V was cut by 1 base and J by 6 bases, with 15 bases left in between. From germline, CDR1 is SGHTA and CDR2 FQGNSA. CDR3 length equals 15 residues. The CDR3 protein is CASSLGGPLGKTQYF. Here the CDR3 DNA reads TGTGCCAGCAGCTTAGGTGGGCCCCTCGGGAAGACCCAGTACTTC.

This chain joins TRBV19 and TRBJ1-5; TRBD1 matches at 9 bases. V was clipped by 6 bases and J by 2 bases; unmatched bases: 5. Germline CDR1 reads LNHDA; CDR2 reads SQIVND (reference sequence). CDR3 length: 15 residues. The chain's CDR3 is CASSQQGAGNQPQHF. The CDR3 DNA reads TGTGCCAGTAGCCAACAGGGGGCCGGCAATCAGCCCCAGCATTTT.

V is TRBV9 and J is TRBJ2-7; maybe TRBD2 (6 bases). This CDR3 has 16 amino acids. Germline assignment: CDR1 SGDLS and CDR2 YYNGEE. Between the trimmed V and J ends, which lost 3 bases and 5 bases, there was a span of 21 bases. The CDR3 DNA reads as TGTGCCAGCAGCGCCCGAGCCACGGGAGTCAGAGACGAGCAGTACTTC. It codes for CASSARATGVRDEQYF.